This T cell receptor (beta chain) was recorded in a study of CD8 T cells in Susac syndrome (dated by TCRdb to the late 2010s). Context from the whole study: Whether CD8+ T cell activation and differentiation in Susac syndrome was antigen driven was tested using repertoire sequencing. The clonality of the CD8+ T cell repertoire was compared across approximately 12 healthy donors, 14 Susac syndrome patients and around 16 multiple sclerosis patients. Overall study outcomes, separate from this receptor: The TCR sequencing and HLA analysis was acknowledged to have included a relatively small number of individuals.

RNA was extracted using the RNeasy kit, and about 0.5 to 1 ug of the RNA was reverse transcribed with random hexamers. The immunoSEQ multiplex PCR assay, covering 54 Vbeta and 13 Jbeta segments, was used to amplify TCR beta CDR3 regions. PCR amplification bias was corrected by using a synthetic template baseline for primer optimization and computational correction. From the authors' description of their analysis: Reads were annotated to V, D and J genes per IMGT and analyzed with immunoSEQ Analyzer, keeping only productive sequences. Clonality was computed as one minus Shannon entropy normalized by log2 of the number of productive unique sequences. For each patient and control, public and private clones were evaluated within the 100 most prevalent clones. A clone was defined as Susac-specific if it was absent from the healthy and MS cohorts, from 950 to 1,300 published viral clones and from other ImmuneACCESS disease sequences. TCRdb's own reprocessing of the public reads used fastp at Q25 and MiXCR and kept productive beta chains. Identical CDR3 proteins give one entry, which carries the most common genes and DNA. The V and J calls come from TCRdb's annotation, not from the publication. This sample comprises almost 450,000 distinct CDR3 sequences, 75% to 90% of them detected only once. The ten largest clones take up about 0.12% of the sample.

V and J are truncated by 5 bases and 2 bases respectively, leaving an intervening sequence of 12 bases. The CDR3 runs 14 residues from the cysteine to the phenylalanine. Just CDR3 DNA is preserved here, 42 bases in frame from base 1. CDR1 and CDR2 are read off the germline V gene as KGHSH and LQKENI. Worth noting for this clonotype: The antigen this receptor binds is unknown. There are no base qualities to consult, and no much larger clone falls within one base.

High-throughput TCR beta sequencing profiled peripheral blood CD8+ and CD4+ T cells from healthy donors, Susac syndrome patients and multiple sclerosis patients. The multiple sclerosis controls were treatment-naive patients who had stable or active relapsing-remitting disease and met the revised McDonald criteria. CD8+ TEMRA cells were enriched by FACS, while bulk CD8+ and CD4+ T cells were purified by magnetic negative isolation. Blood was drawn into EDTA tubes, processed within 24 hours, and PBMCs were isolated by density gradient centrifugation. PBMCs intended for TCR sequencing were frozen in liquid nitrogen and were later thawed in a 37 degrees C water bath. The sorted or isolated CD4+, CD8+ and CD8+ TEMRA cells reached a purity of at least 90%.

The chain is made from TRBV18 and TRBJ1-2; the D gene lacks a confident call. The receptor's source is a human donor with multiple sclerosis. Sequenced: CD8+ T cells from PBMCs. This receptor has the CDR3 CASSTTDSNYGYTF. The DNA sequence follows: TGTGCCAGCTCAACGACGGATTCCAACTATGGCTACACCTTC.